This paragraph reports one TCR beta chain. The data derive from a study of blood T cell repertoires in COVID-19. Overall study: Sample material is recorded as cDNA or gDNA derived from T cells, B-cell-depleted T cells, or PBMCs.

Per the original data handling: Nucleated cell number was recorded as an estimate derived from reference gene primer amplification. Clones were read by immunoSEQ multiplex PCR, and TCRdb kept only the in-frame ones, dropping some. V and J calls plus clone size are reproduced from that table; the DNA served to infer D and trimming. The sample lists tens of thousands of clones; around 87% were seen once. Germline V gene data show CDR1 as SGHTA and CDR2 as FQGNSA. The length of the CDR3 is 15 residues. Trimming took 6 bases from V and 7 from J; bases not matched to a gene: 11. Sequencing used peripheral blood. The sequence was obtained from a human donor in a cohort sampled during active COVID-19. The gene calls are TRBV7-2 and TRBJ2-2; 7 bases match TRBD2. The CDR3 loop is CASRAGTTDGGELFF. The DNA of the CDR3 is TGTGCCAGCAGGGCCGGGACTACCGACGGCGGGGAGCTGTTTTTT.